The table lists the clone carrying this TCR beta chain with a count of one. Its antigen is not identified. This CDR3 comprises 11 residues. Germline CDR1 is GTSNPN and CDR2 is SVGIG (reference sequence). The V gene lost 1 base and the J gene lost 8 bases, with 8 bases spanning the gap. The data stem from a study of cytomegalovirus exposure and HLA in healthy donors. Whole-study findings and limits: Specific recognition of CMV antigens was confirmed in vitro for three chains (all CMV-associated).

The PCR made use of 60 Vbeta and 13 Jbeta primers. TCRdb's copy holds only in-frame clones and misses some; the assay was immunoSEQ multiplex PCR. The sample consists of some 140,000 clones, around 79% of them appearing once. Material for sequencing was PBMCs. The J gene is TRBJ1-2, the V gene TRBV30; no clear D. This receptor was obtained from a woman aged 40 to 50 in good health and CMV-seronegative. For the CDR3, the DNA is TGTGCCTGGAGTGCCGGGAGAGGCTACACCTTC. It encodes CAWSAGRGYTF.